This TCR beta chain was identified in a study of blood T cell repertoires in COVID-19. Original data processing: From reference gene primer amplification, estimates of nucleated cell counts were derived. Assay used: immunoSEQ multiplex PCR; TCRdb lists only in-frame clones, some missing. V and J calls and clone size are those listed in that table; D and trimming were worked out from the DNA. The profile shows 240,000 or so clones, 60% to 75% of them singletons. V was pared by 1 base and J by 0 bases, with 10 bases between. The CDR3 covers 14 residues. The germline CDR1 and CDR2 sequences are SQVTM and ANQGSEA.

The receptor's source is a woman older than 75 with acute or convalescent COVID-19. V usage is TRBV29-1 and J usage is TRBJ2-7, with TRBD1 as a possible D gene (6 bases). The source material was peripheral blood. CDR3 sequence (DNA): TGCAGCGTTGAAGTCGGGACAACCTCCTACGAGCAGTACTTC. Translation: CSVEVGTTSYEQYF.